The present T cell receptor (beta chain) was sequenced within a study of radiation and T cells in renal cell carcinoma. Germline V CDR1 and CDR2: GTSNPN, SVGIG (reference sequence). CDR3 length: 18 residues. Concerning this clone: Mismatch with germline at one junction end may stem from a read error.

TCRdb's table, derived via immunoSEQ multiplex PCR, lists solely in-frame clones and lacks some. The table records some 130,000 clones, 88% of them present only once. Specified time point: blood 2 weeks post-SBRT. Treatment of the sample: 15 Gy SBRT to primary tumor, nephrectomy 4 weeks later. This chain joins TRBV30 and TRBJ1-1, with TRBD1 matching over 8 bases. The sequence derives from a woman aged 70-85 years with renal cell carcinoma. Sequences were derived from blood, sampled from a patient whose treatment included radiotherapy and nephrectomy. Written as DNA, the CDR3 is TGTGCCTGGACCACTAAACGGGTGGGACAGGAGCGAAACACTGAAGCTTCCTTT. It codes for CAWTTKRVGQERNTEASF.